One and the same sample provided the 25 T cell receptor beta chains below, sequenced in a study of monozygotic twins with inflammatory bowel disease. TCRdb reprocessed the 5' RACE reads and stores each CDR3 protein as one record, lacking DNA. This sample contains about 350,000 distinct CDR3 sequences. The sequencing sample was made of blood. Receptors were obtained from a human donor with ulcerative colitis or Crohn's disease, or a healthy co-twin of an affected twin (not recorded which).

The J gene is TRBJ1-2, the V gene TRBV20-1; checking the TCRdb D call of TRBD1 is not possible without DNA. Germline values: CDR1 DFQATT, CDR2 SNEGSKA (reference sequence). This CDR3 comprises 14 residues. This chain's CDR3 is CSARAAGGSYGYTF.

V and J are TRBV5-6 and TRBJ1-1. CDR3 length: 15 residues. Germline CDR1 SGHDT, CDR2 YYEEEE. The CDR3 reads CASSYGRTKNTEAFF.

V is TRBV11-2 and J is TRBJ2-6. Germline CDR1 SGHAT, CDR2 FQNNGV. The CDR3 is made up of 15 amino acids. CDR3 in amino acids: CASSPQYSGANVLTF. The full variable domain, completed using reference TRBV11-2 and TRBJ2-6, is EAGVAQSPRYKIIEKRQSVAFWCNPISGHATLYWYQQILGQGPKLLIQFQNNGVVDDSQLPKDRFSAERLKGVDSTLKIQPAKLEDSAVYLCASSPQYSGANVLTFGAGSRLTVL.

This chain joins TRBV6-2 or TRBV6-3 and TRBJ2-5; the TCRdb call, TRBD1, lacks DNA for checking. CDR1 is MNHEY, CDR2 SVGEGT, per germline. The CDR3 totals 15 residues. The CDR3 loop is CARTDPGARAETQYF.

The chain employs TRBV7-2 and TRBJ2-3. Germline V gene data show CDR1 as SGHTA and CDR2 as FQGNSA. CDR3 length: 14 residues. The CDR3 loop reads CASSLEVSTSPRYF.

This CDR3 is CASSDGRGLNTGELFF. This chain joins TRBV25-1 and TRBJ2-2; as DNA is missing, the TRBD1 call by TCRdb cannot be tested. Germline loops: CDR1 MGHDK, CDR2 SYGVNS. This CDR3 has 16 residues. Looking up the rest from reference TRBV25-1 and TRBJ2-2 gives the full variable domain: EADIYQTPRYLVIGTGKKITLECSQTMGHDKMYWYQQDPGMELHLIHYSYGVNSTEKGDLSSESTVSRIRTEHFPLTLESARPSHTSQYLCASSDGRGLNTGELFFGEGSRLTVL.

This chain connects TRBV21-1 to TRBJ2-1; the TCRdb call, TRBD2, lacks DNA for checking. TRBV21-1 is noted as a pseudogene. The CDR3 extends over 17 amino acids. CDR3: CASSKRILAGDHNEQFF.

The V gene is TRBV12-3 or TRBV12-4, the J gene TRBJ2-5; TCRdb calls TRBD1, which cannot be checked without DNA. This CDR3 contains 13 residues. CDR3 loop: CASSFWGQETQYF.

The chain uses TRBV3-1 and TRBJ2-3; TCRdb calls TRBD1, which cannot be checked without DNA. The CDR3 has 12 residues. Germline CDR1 is LGHDT and CDR2 is YNNKEL (reference sequence). CDR3 region: CASSRTGDTQYF.

This chain joins TRBV4-1 and TRBJ2-3; TCRdb returns TRBD2, unconfirmable since there is no DNA. The CDR3 extends over 17 amino acids. Germline V gene sequence: CDR1 MGHRA, CDR2 YSYEKL. CDR3 protein: CASSQALTSGSSDTQYF.

The chain employs TRBV7-2 and TRBJ1-4. Germline-derived CDR1 and CDR2 are SGHTA and FQGNSA. The CDR3 runs 15 residues. This CDR3 is CASSLAGYSNEKLFF.

The rearrangement joins TRBV18 to TRBJ2-1; TCRdb's D call, TRBD2, is unchecked because there is no DNA. In germline, CDR1 is KGHSH, CDR2 LQKENI. The CDR3 runs 16 residues. The CDR3 reads CASSPSPLASGDEQFF.

The V and J genes are TRBV2 and TRBJ2-3. Germline V gene data show CDR1 as SNHLY and CDR2 as FYNNEI. This CDR3 is 14 amino acids long. The CDR3 region is CASSENGSPDTQYF.

This chain connects TRBV5-1 to TRBJ1-1; the TCRdb call, TRBD1, lacks DNA for checking. The CDR3 covers 16 residues. CDR1 is SGHRS, CDR2 YFSETQ, per germline. CDR3: CASSPGTATQNTEAFF. The entire variable domain, with the rest obtained from reference TRBV5-1 and TRBJ1-1, is as follows: KAGVTQTPRYLIKTRGQQVTLSCSPISGHRSVSWYQQTPGQGLQFLFEYFSETQRNKGNFPGRFSGRQFSNSRSEMNVSTLELGDSALYLCASSPGTATQNTEAFFGQGTRLTVV.

V gene TRBV27 combines with J gene TRBJ1-6; the D gene TCRdb calls, TRBD1, cannot be checked with no DNA. In germline, CDR1 is MNHEY, CDR2 SMNVEV (reference sequence). CDR3 length: 15 residues. The CDR3 loop is CASSPAPAGPSPLHF.

This chain uses TRBV7-2 with TRBJ2-3; the TRBD1 assignment by TCRdb is unverifiable without DNA. This CDR3 has 16 amino acids. Germline loops: CDR1 SGHTA, CDR2 FQGNSA. The CDR3 loop reads CASSLGAGARTDTQYF.

The V gene is TRBV5-1, the J gene TRBJ1-2; the D gene TCRdb calls, TRBD1, cannot be checked with no DNA. This CDR3 comprises 14 residues. CDR1 is SGHRS, CDR2 YFSETQ, per germline. This CDR3 reads CASNLWGDNYGYTF.

The CDR3 loop is CASSVQGSTDTQYF. This chain uses TRBV9 with TRBJ2-3. The CDR3 is 14 residues long. CDR1 is SGDLS, CDR2 YYNGEE, per germline.

This chain uses TRBV10-3 with TRBJ2-2. Germline values: CDR1 ENHRY, CDR2 SYGVKD. The CDR3 runs to 15 residues. This CDR3 reads CAISVGSTFSGELFF.

CDR3: CAIRMTGTGFIAEAFF. This chain connects TRBV10-3 to TRBJ1-1; TCRdb's D call, TRBD1, is unchecked because there is no DNA. Germline lookup yields CDR1 ENHRY and CDR2 SYGVKD. CDR3 length: 16 residues.

The V and J genes are TRBV12-5 and TRBJ1-2. The CDR3 runs to 11 residues. Germline CDR1 LGHNT, CDR2 FRNRAP. The CDR3 sequence: CASGLEGGYTF.

The chain combines TRBV4-1 with TRBJ2-7; TCRdb reports TRBD1, a call that lacks DNA to check it against. CDR3 length: 15 amino acids. The V gene's germline CDR1 is MGHRA and CDR2 YSYEKL. The CDR3 sequence: CASSQDGLGAYEQYF.

V and J are TRBV27 and TRBJ2-5; without DNA, the TCRdb call of TRBD2 cannot be checked. CDR1 and CDR2 from the germline V gene are MNHEY and SMNVEV (reference sequence). The CDR3 is made up of 17 amino acids. The CDR3 sequence: CASSFWTSGREKETQYF.

The rearrangement uses TRBV6-2 or TRBV6-3 and TRBJ1-2; there is no DNA to check the TCRdb D call of TRBD1. Germline CDR1 reads MNHEY; CDR2 reads SVGEGT. The CDR3 sequence is 12 residues long. The CDR3 protein is CAISTGVYGYTF.

The chain links TRBV27 to TRBJ1-1. From germline, CDR1 is MNHEY and CDR2 SMNVEV (reference sequence). This CDR3 region has 15 residues. The CDR3: CASRRGLQGPTEAFF.